This T cell receptor (beta chain) appears in the sequencing data of a study of identical twins. Notes on the study in general: Fewer insertions marked abundant cord blood beta clonotypes; young adult naive trended weakly, memory not at all.

With no exceptions, donors were healthy Caucasians. V lost 5 bases to trimming and J lost 5 bases, with 12 bases between them. From germline, CDR1 is MNHEY and CDR2 SVGEGT. The CDR3 spans 13 residues. This clonotype has just a few counts. The antigen is unknown. The authors used template switching to add a universal primer site and gave cDNA unique molecular identifiers. MiXCR, run by TCRdb on the 5' RACE reads, gives a single entry per CDR3 protein. The sample records under 1 million distinct CDR3 sequences, around an eighth being singletons. Separately, the same data were catalogued under a study of yellow fever vaccine responses in identical twins.

Sequences were obtained from PBMCs. The V and J genes are TRBV6-2 or TRBV6-3 and TRBJ1-1, with a weak D call TRBD1 (6 bases). This clonotype originated in a woman aged 18-29 years in good health. This CDR3 is CASSRGAFTEAFF. The CDR3 DNA reads as TGTGCCAGCAGTCGGGGGGCGTTTACTGAAGCTTTCTTT.